A single sample gave rise to the 24 T cell receptor beta chains below, sequenced in a study of T cell changes during pregnancy in multiple sclerosis. This table comes from immunoSEQ multiplex PCR, and its TCRdb copy is limited to in-frame clones, with some not included. In the table there are some 97,000 clones, roughly 92% of which are singletons. The sequences come from peripheral blood, collected in the second trimester of pregnancy. The receptors shown here come from a female donor with multiple sclerosis, enrolled in a pregnancy study.

J is TRBJ1-1 and V is TRBV6-1; TRBD1 matches at 7 bases. Germline V gene sequence: CDR1 MNHNS, CDR2 SASEGT. The trim removed 4 bases at V and 6 bases at J, leaving 17 bases unmatched. The CDR3 runs to 17 residues. The CDR3 DNA reads TGTGCCAGCAGTGTTCGGAGAGCCCAGACAGGGCTCCCTGAAGCTTTCTTT. Amino acid sequence: CASSVRRAQTGLPEAFF.

The V gene is TRBV5-1, the J gene TRBJ2-3; TRBD1 matches at 7 bases. CDR3 size: 16 residues. The germline gives CDR1 SGHRS, CDR2 YFSETQ. V gave up 5 bases and J gave up 2 bases; unmatched junction bases: 11. The CDR3 bases are TGCGCCAGCAGGGACGGGATAGGGGGCCCCACAGATACGCAGTATTTT. The encoded protein is CASRDGIGGPTDTQYF.

V usage is TRBV30 and J usage is TRBJ1-2; D uncertain. Germline V gives CDR1 GTSNPN, CDR2 SVGIG (reference sequence). With 2 bases removed from V and 10 bases from J, the gap between germline ends came to 11 bases. CDR3 length: 11 residues. The CDR3: CAWSREAAYTF. The CDR3 nucleotides are TGTGCCTGGAGTCGTGAGGCGGCCTACACCTTC.

In this sample, this clone turned up a few times. The same CDR3 can be traced to other DNA sequences in this sample. The V gene is TRBV2, the J gene TRBJ1-1, with D perhaps matching TRBD1 (5 bases). Germline lookup yields CDR1 SNHLY and CDR2 FYNNEI. Trimming pared 3 bases from V and 5 bases from J, leaving 13 bases between. This CDR3 spans 14 amino acids. Here the CDR3 DNA reads TGTGCCAGCAGTGAGCGGCCTGGGGGGACTGAAGCTTTCTTT. It codes for CASSERPGGTEAFF.

The chain uses TRBV28 and TRBJ2-7; 13 nucleotides align to TRBD2. The CDR3 spans 19 residues. Germline assignment: CDR1 MDHEN and CDR2 SYDVKM. After removal of 3 bases from V and 0 bases from J, the junction contained 11 bases not matched to a gene. DNA for the CDR3: TGTGCCAGCAGTTTTCCCGGACTAGCGGGAGACAAGAGCTCCTACGAGCAGTACTTC. It encodes CASSFPGLAGDKSSYEQYF.

The genes are TRBV10-2 and TRBJ2-2; TRBD2 agrees at 11 bases. This CDR3 is built from 18 residues. Losses at the gene ends were 2 bases for V and 0 bases for J; bases not matched to a gene: 5. Germline V lookup: CDR1 WSHSY, CDR2 SAAADI. The CDR3 DNA reads TGCGCCAGCAGTGAGACCCGACTAGCGGGGACGAACACCGGGGAGCTGTTTTTT. This gives the protein CASSETRLAGTNTGELFF.

This chain connects TRBV14 to TRBJ1-2; the match to TRBD1 covers 7 bases. Germline CDR1 and CDR2: SGHDN and FVKESK. V was pared by 1 base and J by 7 bases, with 6 bases of the junction left unmatched. The CDR3 contains 14 residues. The CDR3: CASSQVEGAGGYTF. The CDR3 region has the DNA TGTGCCAGCAGCCAAGTGGAGGGGGCAGGTGGCTACACCTTC.

The chain combines TRBV6-6 with TRBJ1-4, with 10 bases that match TRBD1. From germline, CDR1 is MNHNY and CDR2 SVGAGI (reference sequence). With V trimmed by 5 bases and J by 4 bases, 4 bases remained unmatched. This CDR3 spans 15 amino acids. The CDR3, as DNA: TGTGCCAGCAGTCCGGGACAGGGGCATAATGAAAAACTGTTTTTT. It translates to CASSPGQGHNEKLFF.

This CDR3 reads CASSDGQAGGYTF. CDR3 bases: TGTGCCAGCAGTGACGGACAGGCGGGGGGCTACACCTTC. This chain connects TRBV6-1 to TRBJ1-2; 7 bases fit TRBD1. Germline values: CDR1 MNHNS, CDR2 SASEGT. The CDR3 length is 13 residues. Losses at the gene ends were 3 bases for V and 8 bases for J; bases not matched to a gene: 6.

The chain has TRBV4-1 and TRBJ2-1; D remains ambiguous. Trimming removed 7 bases from V and 8 bases from J, with 18 bases in between. This CDR3 has 14 amino acids. Germline assignment: CDR1 MGHRA and CDR2 YSYEKL. The CDR3 DNA sequence: TGCGCCAGCACCCTTGGCGGTAGGATAGATGAGCAGTTCTTC. This encodes CASTLGGRIDEQFF.

This chain joins TRBV27 and TRBJ1-2; TRBD1 might be the D (6 bases). The CDR3 is 18 residues long. Germline V gives CDR1 MNHEY, CDR2 SMNVEV (reference sequence). Trimming took 3 bases from V and 4 from J, leaving 24 bases between them. As DNA, the CDR3 is TGTGCCAGCAGTTTGCGGGGAGGGGGGCTCGTGACTCCCTATGGCTACACCTTC. Translated: CASSLRGGGLVTPYGYTF.

The chain couples TRBV5-6 to TRBJ2-2, with D perhaps TRBD2 (5 bases). The CDR3 length is 15 residues. Germline CDR1 is SGHDT and CDR2 is YYEEEE. V lost 3 bases and J lost 5, with 14 bases in between. The CDR3 DNA follows: TGTGCCAGCAGCTCATCCCGGAGGAGTACCGGGGAGCTGTTTTTT. Protein product: CASSSSRRSTGELFF.

The gene calls are TRBV7-3 and TRBJ2-3, with D tentatively TRBD2 (5 bases). The germline CDR1 and CDR2 sequences are SGHTA and FQGTGA. With 5 bases removed from V and 8 bases from J, the gap between germline ends came to 20 bases. The CDR3 runs to 15 residues. DNA for the CDR3: TGTGCCAGCAGCCAAGAGGTCAATACGGCGGGTACGCAGTATTTT. Translated: CASSQEVNTAGTQYF.

The chain uses TRBV5-1 and TRBJ2-2; 11 nucleotides align to TRBD1. Germline lookup yields CDR1 SGHRS and CDR2 YFSETQ. The V gene end was trimmed by 4 bases and the J gene end by 3 bases; junction bases not matched to a gene: 5. This CDR3 contains 16 residues. CDR3 sequence: CASSVGQGVHTGELFF. In nucleotides, the CDR3 is TGCGCCAGCAGCGTGGGACAGGGGGTTCACACCGGGGAGCTGTTTTTT.

This rearrangement joins TRBV10-3 to TRBJ2-2; TRBD1 matches at 12 bases. This CDR3 comprises 17 residues. Trimming cost V 4 bases and J 5 bases; bases outside gene matches: 8. From germline, CDR1 is ENHRY and CDR2 SYGVKD. CDR3 loop: CAISGRSGQGATGELFF. The CDR3 coding sequence is TGTGCCATCAGTGGTCGCTCGGGACAGGGGGCGACCGGGGAGCTGTTTTTT.

This clone was counted a single time. The V gene is TRBV13, the J gene TRBJ1-2, with 9 bases aligning to TRBD1. With 4 bases clipped from V and 7 bases from J, the junction kept 13 bases outside the gene matches. CDR1 and CDR2 (germline): PRHDT, FYEKMQ (reference sequence). The CDR3 runs 16 residues. CDR3 sequence reads: CASSSSQDRGGSGYTF. Written as DNA, the CDR3 is TGTGCCAGCAGCTCCAGCCAGGACAGGGGAGGCTCTGGCTACACCTTC.

This chain uses TRBV6-1 with TRBJ2-3, with 7 positions matching TRBD2. V trimming: 8 bases; J trimming: 6 bases; junction bases outside the gene matches: 11. The CDR3 covers 14 residues. Per the germline V gene, CDR1 is MNHNS and CDR2 is SASEGT. The CDR3: CASGWNGGGDTQYF. The CDR3 DNA follows: TGTGCCAGCGGGTGGAACGGGGGAGGGGATACGCAGTATTTT.

The chain is built from TRBV10-3 and TRBJ2-3, with a tentative D call TRBD1 (7 bases). Germline V gene data show CDR1 as ENHRY and CDR2 as SYGVKD. This CDR3 has 16 amino acids. Between the trimmed V and J ends, which lost 2 bases and 9 bases, there was a span of 21 bases. Here the CDR3 reads CAISEGDPGGFQTQYF. CDR3 DNA sequence: TGTGCCATCAGTGAGGGGGACCCAGGGGGGTTCCAGACGCAGTATTTT.

The CDR3: CASSSSPGTGLYEQYF. CDR3 nucleotide sequence: TGTGCCAGCAGCTCTTCTCCCGGGACAGGGTTATACGAGCAGTACTTC. The chain joins TRBV28 to TRBJ2-7, with 9 positions matching TRBD1. V lost 6 bases, J lost 4 bases, and 13 bases stayed unmatched. This CDR3 contains 16 residues. The germline CDR1 and CDR2 sequences are MDHEN and SYDVKM. Combining the CDR3 with reference TRBV28 and TRBJ2-7 gives the whole variable domain DVKVTQSSRYLVKRTGEKVFLECVQDMDHENMFWYRQDPGLGLRLIYFSYDVKMKEKGDIPEGYSVSREKKERFSLILESASTNQTSMYLCASSSSPGTGLYEQYFGPGTRLTVT.

This clone was recorded a few times. J is TRBJ1-1 and V is TRBV19; no clear D. Looked up from germline, CDR1 is LNHDA and CDR2 is SQIVND (reference sequence). The CDR3 is made up of 15 amino acids. The V and J ends lost 8 bases and 8 bases respectively, with 24 bases between them. This CDR3 is CASSEQNSYTAEAFF. Here the CDR3 DNA reads TGTGCCAGTTCCGAACAGAATTCCTATACGGCCGAAGCTTTCTTT.

This clone has a single count. V is TRBV12-5 and J is TRBJ2-2; 9 bases align to TRBD2. The CDR3 loop spans 17 amino acids. CDR1 LGHNT and CDR2 FRNRAP come from the germline V gene. Losses at the gene ends were 1 base for V and 4 bases for J; bases not matched to a gene: 7. The CDR3: CASGLGLAGGPTGELFF. The CDR3 region has the DNA TGTGCTAGTGGTTTGGGTCTGGCGGGAGGGCCCACCGGGGAGCTGTTTTTT.

This sequence joins TRBV11-3 and TRBJ2-2, with TRBD1 identical over 7 bases. The ends lost 2 bases at V and 1 base at J; junction bases unmatched: 7. The germline gives CDR1 SGHNT, CDR2 YENEEA. The CDR3 runs 17 residues. The CDR3 DNA reads TGTGCCAGCAGCTTAATGACTGCAGGGGGGAACACCGGGGAGCTGTTTTTT. Its protein is CASSLMTAGGNTGELFF.

The chain combines TRBV10-1 with TRBJ2-3; 10 positions match TRBD2. CDR3 size: 14 residues. Germline lookup yields CDR1 WNHNN and CDR2 SYGVQD (reference sequence). With 5 bases clipped from V and 2 bases from J, the junction kept 1 base outside the gene matches. CDR3 coding DNA: TGCGCCAGCAGTACTAGCGGGAACACAGATACGCAGTATTTT. This sequence encodes CASSTSGNTDTQYF.

The chain is built from TRBV7-9 and TRBJ1-4; D is possibly TRBD1 (5 bases). Looked up from germline, CDR1 is SEHNR and CDR2 is FQNEAQ (reference sequence). V was pared by 0 bases and J by 8 bases, with 16 bases between. The length of the CDR3 is 16 residues. CDR3 amino acids: CASSLAQWGSGEKLFF. The CDR3 bases are TGTGCCAGCAGCTTAGCGCAATGGGGCTCGGGCGAAAAACTGTTTTTT. Supplemented by reference TRBV7-9 and TRBJ1-4, the full variable domain reads DTGVSQNPRHKITKRGQNVTFRCDPISEHNRLYWYRQTLGQGPEFLTYFQNEAQLEKSRLLSDRFSAERPKGSFSTLEIQRTEQGDSAMYLCASSLAQWGSGEKLFFGSGTQLSVL.